This TCR beta chain was sequenced during a study of blood T cell repertoires in COVID-19. Repertoires were generated with immunoSEQ multiplex PCR, while TCRdb's copy carries only in-frame clones and drops some. The sample holds a few hundred thousand clones, 80% to 90% seen once. V gave up 5 bases and J gave up 7 bases, with 11 bases separating them. The CDR3 length is 12 residues. Per the germline V gene, CDR1 is KGHSH and CDR2 is LQKENI. What was sequenced was PBMCs or T cells enriched from blood (not recorded which). The rearrangement links TRBV18 to TRBJ1-1; D ambiguous. The receptor was isolated from a middle-aged woman with acute COVID-19. This chain's CDR3 is CASSYLRGEAFF. The CDR3 DNA is TGTGCCAGCTCATACCTACGGGGTGAAGCTTTCTTT.